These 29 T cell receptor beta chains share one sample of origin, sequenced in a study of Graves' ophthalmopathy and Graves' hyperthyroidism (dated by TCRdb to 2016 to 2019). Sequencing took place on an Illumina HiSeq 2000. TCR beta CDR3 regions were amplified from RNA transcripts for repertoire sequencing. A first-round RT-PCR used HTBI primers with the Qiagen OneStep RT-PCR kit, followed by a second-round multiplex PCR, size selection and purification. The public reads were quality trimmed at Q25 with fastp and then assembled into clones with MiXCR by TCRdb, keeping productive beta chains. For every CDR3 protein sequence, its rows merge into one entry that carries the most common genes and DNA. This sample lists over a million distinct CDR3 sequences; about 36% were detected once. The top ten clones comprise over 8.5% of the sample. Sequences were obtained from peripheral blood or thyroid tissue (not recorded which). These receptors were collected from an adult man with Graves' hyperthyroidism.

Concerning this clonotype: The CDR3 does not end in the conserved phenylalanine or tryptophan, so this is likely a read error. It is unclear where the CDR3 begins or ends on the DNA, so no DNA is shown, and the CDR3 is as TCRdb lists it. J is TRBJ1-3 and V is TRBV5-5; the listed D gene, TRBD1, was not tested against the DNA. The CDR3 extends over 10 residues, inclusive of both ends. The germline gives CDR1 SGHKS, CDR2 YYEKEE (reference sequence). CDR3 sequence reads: CASTRTGDLS.

CDR3 amino acids: CSAGAVAVVREQYF. The CDR3 region has the DNA TGCAGTGCGGGTGCCGTCGCAGTTGTGCGGGAGCAGTACTTC. The chain combines TRBV20-1 with TRBJ1-2, with unresolved D. The J call is doubtful: the DNA matches TRBJ2-7 better. This CDR3 spans 14 amino acids. CDR1 and CDR2 (germline): DFQATT, SNEGSKA (reference sequence).

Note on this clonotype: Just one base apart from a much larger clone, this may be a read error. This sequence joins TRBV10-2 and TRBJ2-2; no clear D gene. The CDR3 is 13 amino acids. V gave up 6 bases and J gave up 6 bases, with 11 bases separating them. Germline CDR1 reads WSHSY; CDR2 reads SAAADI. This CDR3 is CASRTWAAGELFF. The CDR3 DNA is TGCGCCAGCAGAACATGGGCAGCCGGGGAGCTGTTTTTT.

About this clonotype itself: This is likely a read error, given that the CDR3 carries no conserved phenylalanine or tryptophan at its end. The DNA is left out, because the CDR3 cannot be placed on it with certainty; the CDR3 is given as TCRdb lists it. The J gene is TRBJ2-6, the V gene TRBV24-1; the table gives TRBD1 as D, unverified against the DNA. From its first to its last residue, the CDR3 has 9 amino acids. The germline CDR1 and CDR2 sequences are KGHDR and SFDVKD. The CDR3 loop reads CATSEMGPD.

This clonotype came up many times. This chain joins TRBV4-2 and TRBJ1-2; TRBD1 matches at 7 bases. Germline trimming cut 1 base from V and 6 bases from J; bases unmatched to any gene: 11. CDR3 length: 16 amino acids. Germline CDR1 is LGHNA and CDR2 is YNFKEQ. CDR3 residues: CASSQVSRQGTDGYTF. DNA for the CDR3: TGTGCCAGCAGCCAAGTTTCGCGACAGGGCACAGATGGCTACACCTTC.

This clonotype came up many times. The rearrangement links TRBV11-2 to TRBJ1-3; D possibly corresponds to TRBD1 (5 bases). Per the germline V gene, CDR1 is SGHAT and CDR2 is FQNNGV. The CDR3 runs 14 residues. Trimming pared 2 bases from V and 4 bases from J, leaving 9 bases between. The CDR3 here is CASSLQGSGNTIYF. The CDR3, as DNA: TGTGCCAGCAGCTTACAGGGCTCCGGAAACACCATATATTTT.

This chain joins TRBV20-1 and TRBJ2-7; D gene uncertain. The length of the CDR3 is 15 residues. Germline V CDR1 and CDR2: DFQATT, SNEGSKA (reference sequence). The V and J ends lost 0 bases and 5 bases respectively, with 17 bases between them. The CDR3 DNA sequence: TGCAGTGCTAGAGATGATTCGGGTCTTTTCCACGAGCAGTACTTC. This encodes CSARDDSGLFHEQYF.

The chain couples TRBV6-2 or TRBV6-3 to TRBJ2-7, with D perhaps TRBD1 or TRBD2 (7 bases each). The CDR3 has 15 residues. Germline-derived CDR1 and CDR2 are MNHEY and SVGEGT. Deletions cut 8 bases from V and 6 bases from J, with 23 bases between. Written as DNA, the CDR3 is TGTGCCAGCGTTGTGGGGGAGGGGACAGACGGCGAGCAGTACTTC. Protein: CASVVGEGTDGEQYF.

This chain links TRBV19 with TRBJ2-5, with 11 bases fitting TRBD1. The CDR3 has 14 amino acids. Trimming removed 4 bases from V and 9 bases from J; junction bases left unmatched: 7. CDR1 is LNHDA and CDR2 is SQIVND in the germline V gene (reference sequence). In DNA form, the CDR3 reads TGTGCCAGTAGTAAAGGGACAGGGGGATCGGCCCAGTACTTC. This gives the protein CASSKGTGGSAQYF.

The CDR3: CASRVEYTEAFF. The CDR3 DNA follows: TGTGCCAGCAGGGTGGAATACACTGAAGCTTTCTTT. This sequence joins TRBV6-1 and TRBJ1-1; D is uncertain. This CDR3 has 12 amino acids. Germline lookup yields CDR1 MNHNS and CDR2 SASEGT. The germline V and J ends were trimmed by 6 bases and 3 bases, with 8 bases remaining between them.

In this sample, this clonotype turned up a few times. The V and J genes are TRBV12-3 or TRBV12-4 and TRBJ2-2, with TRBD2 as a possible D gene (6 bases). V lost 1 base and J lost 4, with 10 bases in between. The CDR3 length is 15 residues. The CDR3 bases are TGTGCCAGCAGTTTAGATACGCGGGGCACCGGGGAGCTGTTTTTT. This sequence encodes CASSLDTRGTGELFF.

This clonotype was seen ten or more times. The DNA for the CDR3 is TGTGCCAGCAGCCAAGCCGGGCCCAGCACCGGGGAGCTGTTTTTT. Its translation: CASSQAGPSTGELFF. J is TRBJ2-2 and V is TRBV3-1; D unresolved. V was pared by 1 base and J by 4 bases, with 10 bases between. The CDR3 contains 15 residues. Germline CDR1 is LGHDT and CDR2 is YNNKEL (reference sequence).

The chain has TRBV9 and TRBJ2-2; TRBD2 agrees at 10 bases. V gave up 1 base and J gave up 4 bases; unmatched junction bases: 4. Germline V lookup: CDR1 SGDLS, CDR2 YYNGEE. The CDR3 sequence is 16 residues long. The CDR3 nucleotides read TGTGCCAGCAGCGTAAGTCCTAGCGGGGGCACCGGGGAGCTGTTTTTT. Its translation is CASSVSPSGGTGELFF.

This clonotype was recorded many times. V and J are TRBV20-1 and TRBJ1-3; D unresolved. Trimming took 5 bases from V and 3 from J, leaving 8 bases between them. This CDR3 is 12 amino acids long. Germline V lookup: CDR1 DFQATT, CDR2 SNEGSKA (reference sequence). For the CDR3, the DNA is TGCAGTGCTGCCCTCAGTGGAAACACCATATATTTT. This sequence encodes CSAALSGNTIYF.

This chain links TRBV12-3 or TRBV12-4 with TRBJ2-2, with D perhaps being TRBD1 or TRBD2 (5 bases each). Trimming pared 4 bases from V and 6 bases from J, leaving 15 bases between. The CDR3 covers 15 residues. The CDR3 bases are TGTGCCAGCAGTTCCCCCCCAGGGAGAGCCGGGGAGCTGTTTTTT. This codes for CASSSPPGRAGELFF.

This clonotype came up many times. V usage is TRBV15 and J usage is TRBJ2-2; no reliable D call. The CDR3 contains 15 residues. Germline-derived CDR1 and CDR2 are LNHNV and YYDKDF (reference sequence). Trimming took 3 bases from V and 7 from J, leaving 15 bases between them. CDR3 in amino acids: CATSSETRGVGELFF. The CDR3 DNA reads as TGTGCCACCAGCAGCGAGACTCGAGGTGTCGGGGAGCTGTTTTTT.

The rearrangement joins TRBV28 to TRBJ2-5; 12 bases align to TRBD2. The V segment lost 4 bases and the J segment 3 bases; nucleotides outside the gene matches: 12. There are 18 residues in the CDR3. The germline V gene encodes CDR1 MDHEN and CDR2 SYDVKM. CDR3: CASSWGLRTSGTEETQYF. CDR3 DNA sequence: TGTGCCAGCAGTTGGGGACTCAGGACTAGCGGGACAGAAGAGACCCAGTACTTC.

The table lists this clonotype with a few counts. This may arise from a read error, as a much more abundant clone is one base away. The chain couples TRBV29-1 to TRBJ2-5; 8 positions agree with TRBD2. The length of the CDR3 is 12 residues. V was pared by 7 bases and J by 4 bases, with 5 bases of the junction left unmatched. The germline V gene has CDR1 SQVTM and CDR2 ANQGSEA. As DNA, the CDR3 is TGCAGCGGACACCTAGCGGGAGAGACCCAGTACTTC. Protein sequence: CSGHLAGETQYF.

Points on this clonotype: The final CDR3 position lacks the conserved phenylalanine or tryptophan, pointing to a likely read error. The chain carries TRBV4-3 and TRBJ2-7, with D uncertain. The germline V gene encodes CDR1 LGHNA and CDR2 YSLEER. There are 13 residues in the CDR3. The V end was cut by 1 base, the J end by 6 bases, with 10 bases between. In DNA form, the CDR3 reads TGCGCCAGCAGCCAAGGGGTTTGGGGCGAGCAGTACCTC. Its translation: CASSQGVWGEQYL.

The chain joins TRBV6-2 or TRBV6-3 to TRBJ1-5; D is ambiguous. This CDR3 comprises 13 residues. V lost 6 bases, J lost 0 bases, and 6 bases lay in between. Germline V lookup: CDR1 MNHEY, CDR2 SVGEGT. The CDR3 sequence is CASSSISNQPQHF. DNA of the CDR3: TGTGCCAGCAGCTCGATTAGCAATCAGCCCCAGCATTTT.

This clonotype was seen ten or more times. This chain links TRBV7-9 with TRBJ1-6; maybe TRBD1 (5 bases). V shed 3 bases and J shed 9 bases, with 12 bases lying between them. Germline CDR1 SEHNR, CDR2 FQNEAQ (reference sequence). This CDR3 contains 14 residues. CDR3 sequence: CASSFDSGGSPLHF. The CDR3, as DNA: TGTGCCAGCAGCTTCGACAGCGGGGGTTCACCCCTCCACTTT.

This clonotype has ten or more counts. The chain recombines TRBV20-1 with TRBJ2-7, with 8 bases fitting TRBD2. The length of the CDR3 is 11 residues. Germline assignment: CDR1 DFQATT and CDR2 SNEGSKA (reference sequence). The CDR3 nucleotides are TGCAGAGGAGGAGCGGGAGACGAGCAGTACTTC. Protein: CRGGAGDEQYF.

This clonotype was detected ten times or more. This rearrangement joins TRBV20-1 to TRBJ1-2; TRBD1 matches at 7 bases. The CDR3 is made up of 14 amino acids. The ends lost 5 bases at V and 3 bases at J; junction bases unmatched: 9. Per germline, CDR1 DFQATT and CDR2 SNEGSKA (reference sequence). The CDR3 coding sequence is TGCAGTGCTCAGGGACAGACACTTGACTATGGCTACACCTTC. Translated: CSAQGQTLDYGYTF.

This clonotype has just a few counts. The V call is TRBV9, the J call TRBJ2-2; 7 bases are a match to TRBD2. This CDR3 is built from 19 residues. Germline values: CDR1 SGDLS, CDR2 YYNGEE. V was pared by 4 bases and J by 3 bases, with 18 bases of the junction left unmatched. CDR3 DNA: TGTGCCAGCAGCCACCCATGGGCTAGCGGAACTCTTCACACCGGGGAGCTGTTTTTT. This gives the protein CASSHPWASGTLHTGELFF. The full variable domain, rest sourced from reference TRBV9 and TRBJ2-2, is DSGVTQTPKHLITATGQRVTLRCSPRSGDLSVYWYQQSLDQGLQFLIQYYNGEERAKGNILERFSAQQFPDLHSELNLSSLELGDSALYFCASSHPWASGTLHTGELFFGEGSRLTVL.

CDR3 in amino acids: CASSPNLLAGGPQETQYF. The CDR3 DNA reads TGTGCCAGCAGCCCGAACCTACTAGCGGGAGGGCCCCAAGAGACCCAGTACTTC. V is TRBV11-2 and J is TRBJ2-5; TRBD2 matches 13 bases. From germline, CDR1 is SGHAT and CDR2 FQNNGV. J lost 1 base, V lost 5 bases, and 10 bases had no gene match. The CDR3 has 18 amino acids.

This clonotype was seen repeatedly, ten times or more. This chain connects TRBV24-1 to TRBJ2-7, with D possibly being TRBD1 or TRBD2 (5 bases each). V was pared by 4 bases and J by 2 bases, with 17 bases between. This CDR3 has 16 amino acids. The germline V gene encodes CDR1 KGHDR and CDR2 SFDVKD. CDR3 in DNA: TGTGCCACCAGTGACGACCGGGACGTAGGCACCTACGAGCAGTACTTC. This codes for CATSDDRDVGTYEQYF.

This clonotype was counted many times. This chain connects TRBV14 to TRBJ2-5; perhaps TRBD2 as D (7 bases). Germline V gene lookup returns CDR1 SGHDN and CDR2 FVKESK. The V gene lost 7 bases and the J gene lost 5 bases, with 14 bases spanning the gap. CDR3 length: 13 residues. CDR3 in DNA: TGTGCCAGCAAGGGGGGGCGCTTGGAGACCCAGTACTTC. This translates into CASKGGRLETQYF.

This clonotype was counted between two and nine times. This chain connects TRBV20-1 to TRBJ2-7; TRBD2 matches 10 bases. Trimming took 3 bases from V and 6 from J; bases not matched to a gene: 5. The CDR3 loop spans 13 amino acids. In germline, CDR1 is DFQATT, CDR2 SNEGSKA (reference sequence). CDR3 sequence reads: CSARLAGVFEQYF. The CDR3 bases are TGCAGTGCTAGGCTAGCGGGAGTTTTCGAGCAGTACTTC.

This chain's CDR3 is CASSLISIAGGYEQYF. CDR3 in DNA: TGTGCCAGCAGCTTGATTTCTATAGCGGGAGGGTACGAGCAGTACTTC. The V gene is TRBV5-5, the J gene TRBJ2-7; TRBD2 matches at 11 bases. After removal of 1 base from V and 4 bases from J, the junction contained 7 bases not matched to a gene. The V gene's germline CDR1 is SGHKS and CDR2 YYEKEE (reference sequence). CDR3 length equals 16 residues.